This TCR beta chain was documented in a study of siplizumab effects on memory and regulatory T cells. Study-wide results and caveats: Roughly 80-97% of proliferating CD4+ or CD8+ clones defied assignment to a naive or memory phenotype. Among alloreactive clones, only a minor fraction mapped to unstimulated subsets.

TCRdb keeps only in-frame clones here, not all; method: immunoSEQ multiplex PCR. The sample records tens of thousands of clones, about 96% being singletons. This CDR3 contains 13 residues. Trimming shortened V by 0 bases and J by 8 bases, and 9 bases separated the two germline ends. Per the germline V gene, CDR1 is SGHRS and CDR2 is YFSETQ. Notes on this clone: Antigen unknown.

Sequencing of unstimulated naive, memory, effector memory and TEMRA subsets was performed in a few donor pairs. Sequences were obtained from naive CD4+ T cells sorted from blood. This sequence was found in a human donor in good health. The chain links TRBV5-1 to TRBJ2-1; tentatively, D is TRBD1 (6 bases). The CDR3 bases are TGCGCCAGCAGCTTGGACCCAGGGGATGAGCAGTTCTTC. It yields the protein CASSLDPGDEQFF. The full variable domain, with the rest looked up from reference TRBV5-1 and TRBJ2-1, is KAGVTQTPRYLIKTRGQQVTLSCSPISGHRSVSWYQQTPGQGLQFLFEYFSETQRNKGNFPGRFSGRQFSNSRSEMNVSTLELGDSALYLCASSLDPGDEQFFGPGTRLTVL.